What follows are 17 T cell receptor beta chains derived from one specimen sequenced in a study of T cells after posttransplantation cyclophosphamide. The repertoire was sequenced with immunoSEQ multiplex PCR; TCRdb's copy has only in-frame clones and lacks some. The top ten clones hold around a third of a sample with 15,000 to 20,000 clones, 70% to 80% of them seen once. Cyclophosphamide on days +3 and +4 followed busulfan-fludarabine conditioning and a marrow graft. The material sequenced was CD8+ T cells sorted from PBMCs, taken roughly 2,000 days after a stem cell transplant with posttransplant cyclophosphamide. These receptors came from a female patient in her thirties or forties who received an allogeneic stem cell transplant from a related donor, was CMV-positive, and had no GVHD. Part of the T cell pool may stem from the graft donor.

This clone was seen a handful of times. The chain recombines TRBV27 with TRBJ2-1, with TRBD2 matching over 7 bases. CDR1 is MNHEY, CDR2 SMNVEV, per germline (reference sequence). Losses at the gene ends were 7 bases for V and 5 bases for J; bases not matched to a gene: 11. There are 15 residues in the CDR3. The CDR3 spells CASKNPPGGHNEQFF. The CDR3 DNA reads TGTGCCAGCAAAAACCCGCCGGGGGGACACAATGAGCAGTTCTTC.

The sample holds a few counts of this clone. This chain joins TRBV5-6 and TRBJ2-2; a possible D gene is TRBD1 (5 bases). This CDR3 region has 16 residues. The germline gives CDR1 SGHDT, CDR2 YYEEEE. Between the trimmed V and J ends, which lost 1 base and 4 bases, there was a span of 14 bases. CDR3 amino acids: CASSLTGPIITGELFF. CDR3 nucleotides: TGTGCCAGCAGCTTGACAGGCCCTATCATCACCGGGGAGCTGTTTTTT.

The rearrangement uses TRBV13 and TRBJ2-7; 7 nucleotides align to TRBD1. This CDR3 spans 15 amino acids. Germline trimming cut 5 bases from V and 0 bases from J; bases unmatched to any gene: 7. CDR1 and CDR2 from the germline V gene are PRHDT and FYEKMQ (reference sequence). CDR3 residues: CASSNTGTDSYEQYF. CDR3 nucleotides: TGTGCCAGCAGCAATACCGGGACAGACTCCTACGAGCAGTACTTC.

The V call is TRBV4-3, the J call TRBJ2-5; 8 bases map to TRBD1. V was clipped by 4 bases and J by 4 bases; unmatched bases: 2. From germline, CDR1 is LGHNA and CDR2 YSLEER. This CDR3 is built from 13 residues. In nucleotides, the CDR3 is TGCGCCAGCAGCCTTGACAGGGGAGAGACCCAGTACTTC. Translated: CASSLDRGETQYF.

DNA of the CDR3: TGTGCCAGCAGCTTAGGGGGGAGGAATGAGCAGTTCTTC. As protein: CASSLGGRNEQFF. The chain recombines TRBV11-3 with TRBJ2-1, with D perhaps TRBD2 (6 bases). The CDR3 is 13 residues long. The germline V gene has CDR1 SGHNT and CDR2 YENEEA. V dropped 1 base and J dropped 7 bases, with 8 bases sitting between them.

The rearrangement links TRBV5-1 to TRBJ2-2; TRBD2 is a possible D gene (8 bases). The V gene lost 4 bases and the J gene lost 9 bases, with 19 bases spanning the gap. The CDR3 has 15 amino acids. The germline gives CDR1 SGHRS, CDR2 YFSETQ. The CDR3 reads CASSPRDSGSRELFF. The DNA for the CDR3 is TGCGCCAGCAGCCCCCGGGACAGCGGGAGCAGGGAGCTGTTTTTT. Full variable domain (remainder filled in from reference TRBV5-1 and TRBJ2-2): KAGVTQTPRYLIKTRGQQVTLSCSPISGHRSVSWYQQTPGQGLQFLFEYFSETQRNKGNFPGRFSGRQFSNSRSEMNVSTLELGDSALYLCASSPRDSGSRELFFGEGSRLTVL.

The chain joins TRBV7-2 to TRBJ2-7, with D maybe TRBD2 (5 bases). There are 14 residues in the CDR3. V was trimmed by 3 bases and J by 2 bases, leaving 11 bases between them. Germline CDR1 and CDR2: SGHTA and FQGNSA. CDR3 nucleotide sequence: TGTGCCAGCAGCTTTTTGAGCGGAACCTACGAGCAGTACTTC. Protein: CASSFLSGTYEQYF.

The chain employs TRBV7-3 and TRBJ2-3, with D maybe TRBD2 (5 bases). CDR1 is SGHTA and CDR2 is FQGTGA in the germline V gene. This CDR3 has 15 residues. Trimming removed 5 bases from V and 4 bases from J, with 16 bases in between. CDR3 sequence: CASSPSVGLPDTQYF. The CDR3 coding sequence is TGTGCCAGCAGCCCCTCCGTCGGACTGCCAGATACGCAGTATTTT.

This clone was counted a few times. The chain employs TRBV7-2 and TRBJ2-7; D possibly corresponds to TRBD1 (6 bases). Germline V gene data show CDR1 as SGHTA and CDR2 as FQGNSA. This CDR3 spans 14 amino acids. The V end lost 6 bases, the J end lost 0 bases, and 12 bases lay between the germline ends. The CDR3 DNA is TGTGCCAGCAGTAGGGGGATAAGCTCCTACGAGCAGTACTTC. Its translation is CASSRGISSYEQYF.

The sample holds one count of this clone. The chain recombines TRBV4-3 with TRBJ2-1; 10 positions match TRBD1. Germline values: CDR1 LGHNA, CDR2 YSLEER. J was trimmed by 6 bases and V by 1 base; bases with no gene match: 6. The CDR3 spans 16 residues. The CDR3 DNA follows: TGCGCCAGCAGCCAAGGGGGACAGGGGTTTTTCAATGAGCAGTTCTTC. It yields the protein CASSQGGQGFFNEQFF.

CDR3 in DNA: TGTGCCAGCAGCGCCCCGGGACAGTTCTACGAGCAGTACTTC. It specifies CASSAPGQFYEQYF. The V and J genes are TRBV5-6 and TRBJ2-7, with 7 nucleotides matching TRBD1. J gave up 3 bases and V 4 bases, and 7 bases lay outside the gene matches. Germline V gene sequence: CDR1 SGHDT, CDR2 YYEEEE. CDR3 size: 14 residues.

There are a few counts of this clone. The genes are TRBV7-9 and TRBJ2-3; perhaps TRBD2 as D (5 bases). V was cut by 8 bases and J by 2 bases, with 11 bases left in between. The CDR3 has 13 amino acids. Per the germline V gene, CDR1 is SEHNR and CDR2 is FQNEAQ (reference sequence). The CDR3, as DNA: TGTGCCAGCGGCGCGGGTAACACAGATACGCAGTATTTT. Protein sequence: CASGAGNTDTQYF.

The gene calls are TRBV11-2 and TRBJ2-7; TRBD1 agrees at 7 bases. Germline lookup yields CDR1 SGHAT and CDR2 FQNNGV. Germline trimming cut 5 bases from V and 2 bases from J; bases unmatched to any gene: 6. The CDR3 length is 14 residues. CDR3 DNA sequence: TGTGCCAGCAGCCTGGGGACAGCCACCTACGAGCAGTACTTC. The encoded protein is CASSLGTATYEQYF.

The chain is built from TRBV19 and TRBJ1-5; no clear D. This CDR3 has 15 amino acids. V dropped 3 bases and J dropped 0 bases, with 9 bases sitting between them. Looked up from germline, CDR1 is LNHDA and CDR2 is SQIVND (reference sequence). For the CDR3, the DNA is TGTGCCAGTAGTATCCGGGAGATTAGCAATCAGCCCCAGCATTTT. Translating gives CASSIREISNQPQHF.

The chain employs TRBV19 and TRBJ2-7, with D perhaps TRBD2 (5 bases). With 3 bases removed from V and 3 bases from J, the gap between germline ends came to 15 bases. The germline V gene encodes CDR1 LNHDA and CDR2 SQIVND (reference sequence). The CDR3 length is 15 residues. The CDR3 region is CASSIGGNGFYEQYF. The CDR3 DNA is TGTGCCAGTAGTATCGGAGGCAATGGGTTCTACGAGCAGTACTTC.

CDR3: CASSIDAEQPQHF. The CDR3 coding sequence is TGTGCCAGTAGTATAGACGCTGAGCAGCCCCAGCATTTT. The chain employs TRBV19 and TRBJ1-5; D is undetermined. Germline CDR1 LNHDA, CDR2 SQIVND (reference sequence). CDR3 length equals 13 residues. V lost 0 bases to trimming and J lost 7 bases, with 7 bases between them.

This chain connects TRBV9 to TRBJ2-5, with 9 bases aligning to TRBD1. V was pared by 3 bases and J by 5 bases, with 8 bases of the junction left unmatched. Looked up from germline, CDR1 is SGDLS and CDR2 is YYNGEE. CDR3 length: 15 residues. CDR3 DNA sequence: TGTGCCAGCAGCGACCCCACAGGGGGCCAGGAGACCCAGTACTTC. It yields the protein CASSDPTGGQETQYF.